Below are 14 T cell receptor beta chains sequenced from a single sample in a study of patients and donors after allogeneic stem cell transplantation. TCRdb used MiXCR to reprocess the RT-PCR reads, holding one entry per CDR3 protein. There are about 160,000 distinct CDR3 sequences in the sample; over 35% occur only once, and 50% lies in the top ten. Sequenced sample: blood, either unsorted or a sorted T cell fraction (not recorded which). Every receptor here comes from a human donor who was either an allogeneic HSCT recipient or a stem cell or donor lymphocyte infusion donor (not recorded which). It is not recorded whose cells these are; they may come from a transplant donor.

The V call is TRBV6-5, the J call TRBJ2-5; 15 bases align to TRBD2. Per the germline V gene, CDR1 is MNHEY and CDR2 is SVGAGI. The CDR3 length is 15 residues. Trimming took 6 bases from V and 5 from J; bases not matched to a gene: 4. The CDR3 is CASSGLAGGKETQYF. The CDR3 DNA sequence: TGTGCCAGCAGCGGACTAGCGGGGGGGAAGGAGACCCAGTACTTC.

This clonotype showed up just a few times. The chain has TRBV29-1 and TRBJ2-1; TRBD1 agrees at 7 bases. With V trimmed by 7 bases and J by 6 bases, 6 bases remained unmatched. CDR1 is SQVTM and CDR2 is ANQGSEA in the germline V gene. The CDR3 consists of 12 residues. CDR3: CSGGQILNEQFF. The CDR3 DNA is TGCAGCGGGGGACAGATTCTCAATGAGCAGTTCTTC.

This clonotype turned up a few times. This sequence joins TRBV6-6 and TRBJ1-2, with a tentative D call TRBD1 (5 bases). The CDR3 runs 13 residues. The germline CDR1 and CDR2 sequences are MNHNY and SVGAGI (reference sequence). V shed 1 base and J shed 6 bases, with 9 bases lying between them. The CDR3 here is CASSYYGDDGYTF. CDR3 bases: TGTGCCAGCAGTTACTACGGGGACGATGGCTACACCTTC.

In this sample, this clonotype turned up a few times. The chain recombines TRBV7-6 with TRBJ1-6, with D maybe TRBD1 (6 bases). V was clipped by 5 bases and J by 4 bases, with 18 bases between them. CDR3 length equals 17 residues. Germline lookup yields CDR1 SGHVS and CDR2 FNYEAQ. CDR3 loop: CASSPHREGGYNSPLHF. The CDR3 bases are TGTGCCAGCAGCCCACACAGGGAGGGGGGTTATAATTCACCCCTCCACTTT.

The V and J genes are TRBV11-2 and TRBJ2-1; 12 nucleotides agree with TRBD2. Germline loops: CDR1 SGHAT, CDR2 FQNNGV. The CDR3 is 16 amino acids. After removal of 4 bases from V and 0 bases from J, the junction contained 1 base not matched to a gene. The CDR3 loop reads CASSSSGGASYNEQFF. The CDR3 coding sequence is TGTGCCAGCAGCTCTAGCGGGGGGGCCTCCTACAATGAGCAGTTCTTC.

The table lists this clonotype with a count of one. Mismatch with germline at one junction end may stem from a read error. The chain joins TRBV7-2 to TRBJ1-1; the D is unclear. CDR1 and CDR2 from the germline V gene are SGHTA and FQGNSA. The CDR3 has 14 amino acids. CDR3 residues: CVSSLRRGGTEAFF. In DNA, the CDR3 is TGTGTCAGCAGCCTAAGGCGGGGTGGCACTGAAGCTTTCTTT.

This clonotype has a handful of counts. The chain links TRBV12-3 or TRBV12-4 to TRBJ1-6; TRBD1 is a possible D gene (5 bases). The CDR3 extends over 17 amino acids. Trimming took off 4 bases at V and 8 bases at J, with 21 bases between the two ends. The CDR3 sequence: CASSYRIVAGAYSPLHF. The CDR3 coding sequence is TGTGCCAGCAGTTACAGGATAGTGGCAGGCGCTTATTCACCCCTCCACTTT.

This chain connects TRBV6-5 to TRBJ2-5, with D unclear. Trimming shortened V by 6 bases and J by 2 bases, and 13 bases separated the two germline ends. From germline, CDR1 is MNHEY and CDR2 SVGAGI. The CDR3 length is 14 residues. As DNA, the CDR3 is TGTGCCAGCAGCCAACAAGCGAATCAAGAGACCCAGTACTTC. This encodes CASSQQANQETQYF.

This clonotype was counted between two and nine times. The chain has TRBV6-4 and TRBJ1-5; D is uncertain. The CDR3 consists of 10 residues. The ends were cut back, 9 bases at V and 5 bases at J, with 5 bases in the middle. Germline V gene lookup returns CDR1 MRHNA and CDR2 SNTAGT. CDR3: CASYDQPQHF. The DNA of the CDR3 is TGTGCCAGTTATGATCAGCCCCAGCATTTT.

V gene TRBV21-1 combines with J gene TRBJ1-2. TRBV21-1 is labeled a pseudogene. The CDR3 covers 18 residues. This CDR3 is CASSKELGSSSRNYGYTF. Here the CDR3 DNA reads TGTGCCAGCAGCAAAGAATTAGGAAGCTCCAGCCGGAACTATGGCTACACCTTC.

For this clonotype: The conserved phenylalanine or tryptophan is not found at the CDR3 terminus, so this likely reflects a read error. V and J are TRBV12-3 or TRBV12-4 and TRBJ1-1, with no clear D. This CDR3 region has 13 residues. V gave up 2 bases and J gave up 0 bases, with 4 bases separating them. Written as DNA, the CDR3 is TGTGCCAGCAGTTTAAAGCTGAACACTGAAGCTTTCTTG. Protein: CASSLKLNTEAFL.

The V call is TRBV5-1, the J call TRBJ2-1; 7 nucleotides match TRBD2. CDR3 length equals 19 residues. V dropped 3 bases and J dropped 0; count of bases not matched to a gene: 15. Germline-derived CDR1 and CDR2 are SGHRS and YFSETQ. The CDR3 loop is CASSSLSPTSASSYNEQFF. Here the CDR3 DNA reads TGCGCCAGCAGCTCCTTAAGCCCTACTAGCGCGAGCTCCTACAATGAGCAGTTCTTC. Full variable domain (rest looked up from reference TRBV5-1 and TRBJ2-1): KAGVTQTPRYLIKTRGQQVTLSCSPISGHRSVSWYQQTPGQGLQFLFEYFSETQRNKGNFPGRFSGRQFSNSRSEMNVSTLELGDSALYLCASSSLSPTSASSYNEQFFGPGTRLTVL.

The J gene is TRBJ2-1, the V gene TRBV28, with D unclear. There are 11 residues in the CDR3. The germline V and J ends were trimmed by 5 bases and 7 bases, with 6 bases remaining between them. The germline CDR1 and CDR2 sequences are MDHEN and SYDVKM. DNA for the CDR3: TGTGCCAGCAGTGAGCTGAATGAGCAGTTCTTC. Translating gives CASSELNEQFF.

The chain combines TRBV15 with TRBJ1-5; TRBD1 matches at 7 bases. J gave up 6 bases and V 0 bases, and 5 bases lay outside the gene matches. The CDR3 consists of 15 residues. The germline V gene encodes CDR1 LNHNV and CDR2 YYDKDF (reference sequence). In nucleotides, the CDR3 is TGTGCCACCAGCAGAGATTGGCCAGGGGGTCAGCCCCAGCATTTT. It is translated as CATSRDWPGGQPQHF.